The present entry profiles one T cell receptor (beta chain) with its context. The antigen is not known. These data come from a study of T cells after yellow fever vaccination. Across the whole study: SMART-Seq v4 Ultra Low Input prepared the low-cell-number fractions. Study findings and constraints: Only a minor proportion of clonotypes was detected across both CD4 and CD8 compartments. In post-booster samples, most primary-vaccination clones reappeared (about 97% CD4, over 70% CD8).

TCRdb redid the calling of the 5' RACE reads with MiXCR, one entry per CDR3 protein. This sample yields 300,000 to 400,000 distinct CDR3 sequences, of which about 10% are seen a single time; about 3% belongs to the top ten. The receptor was derived from a man in his late teens or twenties who received the YFV17D yellow fever vaccine. Here the sequenced sample was CD4+ T cells sorted from PBMCs, taken 45 days after the yellow fever booster vaccination.

This CDR3 is CASSQLSGTATGNEQYF. The CDR3 DNA follows: TGTGCCAGCAGCCAGTTATCCGGGACAGCGACGGGGAACGAGCAGTACTTC. The rearrangement uses TRBV3-1 and TRBJ2-7, with 7 bases identical to TRBD1. Per the germline V gene, CDR1 is LGHDT and CDR2 is YNNKEL (reference sequence). With 3 bases clipped from V and 5 bases from J, the junction kept 16 bases outside the gene matches. There are 17 residues in the CDR3.